One and the same sample provided the 27 T cell receptor beta chains below, sequenced in a study of blood T cell repertoires in COVID-19. Clones were read by immunoSEQ multiplex PCR, and TCRdb kept only the in-frame ones, dropping some. Of 200,000 to 250,000 clones detected, around 85% appear once; the ten largest clones hold more than 2%. Sequences were obtained from peripheral blood. Source of these receptors: a woman between 70 and 85 years old with COVID-19, enrolled during active disease.

The chain employs TRBV5-4 and TRBJ1-3, with 7 nucleotides matching TRBD1. The germline gives CDR1 SGHNT, CDR2 YYREEE (reference sequence). With 0 bases clipped from V and 0 bases from J, the junction kept 3 bases outside the gene matches. CDR3 size: 16 residues. Here the CDR3 DNA reads TGTGCCAGCAGCTTGGACAGGGGCATCTCTGGAAACACCATATATTTT. Its protein is CASSLDRGISGNTIYF.

The V and J genes are TRBV11-3 and TRBJ2-6; D perhaps matches TRBD1 (6 bases). The CDR3 length is 16 residues. Trimming took 2 bases from V and 2 from J, leaving 10 bases between them. Germline lookup yields CDR1 SGHNT and CDR2 YENEEA. CDR3 nucleotide sequence: TGTGCCAGCAGCTTATCGACAGGTGCTGGGGCCAACGTCCTGACTTTC. It encodes CASSLSTGAGANVLTF.

V is TRBV19 and J is TRBJ2-3, with D perhaps matching TRBD2 (5 bases). This CDR3 comprises 15 residues. Germline CDR1 and CDR2: LNHDA and SQIVND (reference sequence). Between the trimmed V and J ends, which lost 1 base and 4 bases, there was a span of 12 bases. CDR3 nucleotides: TGTGCCAGTAGTATAGGACTAAAGGGCGCAGATACGCAGTATTTT. Its translation: CASSIGLKGADTQYF.

The genes are TRBV14 and TRBJ2-7, with a weak D call TRBD1 (5 bases). V was clipped by 1 base and J by 3 bases, with 10 bases between them. CDR1 is SGHDN and CDR2 is FVKESK in the germline V gene. The CDR3 length is 14 residues. CDR3 loop: CASSQGQFFYEQYF. In DNA form, the CDR3 reads TGTGCCAGCAGCCAAGGACAGTTTTTCTACGAGCAGTACTTC.

The chain has TRBV4-3 and TRBJ1-4; a possible D gene is TRBD1 (6 bases). There are 14 residues in the CDR3. The germline CDR1 and CDR2 sequences are LGHNA and YSLEER. V dropped 2 bases and J dropped 8 bases, with 12 bases sitting between them. As DNA, the CDR3 is TGCGCCAGCAGCCAAACAGGGTTAGGGGAAAAACTGTTTTTT. Translation: CASSQTGLGEKLFF.

The chain has TRBV10-3 and TRBJ1-2, with 8 positions matching TRBD1. Germline V gene sequence: CDR1 ENHRY, CDR2 SYGVKD. The CDR3 length is 14 residues. V shed 6 bases and J 3 bases; nucleotides not matched to a gene: 6. CDR3 sequence: CAISLTDRDYGYTF. The CDR3 region has the DNA TGTGCCATCAGCCTAACGGACAGGGACTATGGCTACACCTTC.

This clone was observed once. The chain employs TRBV29-1 and TRBJ1-1; 9 bases match TRBD1. CDR1 SQVTM and CDR2 ANQGSEA come from the germline V gene. The CDR3 extends over 13 amino acids. The V segment lost 4 bases and the J segment 6 bases; nucleotides outside the gene matches: 6. CDR3 in DNA: TGCAGCGTTGTAGGGGACAGGGCATCTGAAGCTTTCTTT. Its translation is CSVVGDRASEAFF.

The chain combines TRBV3-1 (or the pseudogene TRBV3-2) with TRBJ1-1; 9 bases are shared with TRBD1. This CDR3 has 16 residues. Unmatched junction bases numbered 9, after V lost 1 base and J lost 6 bases. Germline assignment: CDR1 LGHDT and CDR2 YNNKEL (reference sequence). CDR3 in DNA: TGTGCCAGCAGCCAAGTACCTGGGGACAGGGCGGCTGAAGCTTTCTTT. Translating it yields CASSQVPGDRAAEAFF.

CDR3 DNA sequence: TGTGCCAGCAGCTTTTTTTCCCAAAGAGCCGGGACTGCTGGAAACACCATATATTTT. Its protein product is CASSFFSQRAGTAGNTIYF. The rearrangement joins TRBV7-9 to TRBJ1-3, with TRBD1 as a possible D gene (5 bases). The CDR3 totals 19 residues. CDR1 is SEHNR, CDR2 FQNEAQ, per germline (reference sequence). V lost 3 bases and J 2 bases, leaving 23 bases between the germline ends. The variable domain in full, with the rest retrieved from reference TRBV7-9 and TRBJ1-3, is DTGVSQNPRHKITKRGQNVTFRCDPISEHNRLYWYRQTLGQGPEFLTYFQNEAQLEKSRLLSDRFSAERPKGSFSTLEIQRTEQGDSAMYLCASSFFSQRAGTAGNTIYFGEGSWLTVV.

The chain combines TRBV6-5 with TRBJ2-1; 10 nucleotides align to TRBD1. The germline gives CDR1 MNHEY, CDR2 SVGAGI. There are 15 residues in the CDR3. The V and J ends lost 6 bases and 4 bases, in that order; junction bases with no gene match: 6. CDR3 DNA: TGTGCCAGCAGGGCCGGGACAGGGGCTTACAATGAGCAGTTCTTC. Translating gives CASRAGTGAYNEQFF.

V gene TRBV7-2 combines with J gene TRBJ1-1; 7 bases align to TRBD1. Germline trimming cut 2 bases from V and 3 bases from J; bases unmatched to any gene: 6. CDR3 length: 15 residues. CDR1 and CDR2 from the germline V gene are SGHTA and FQGNSA. The CDR3 nucleotides are TGTGCCAGCAGCTTATTGGAGGGGGCCTACACTGAAGCTTTCTTT. Protein product: CASSLLEGAYTEAFF.

V is TRBV3-1 (or the pseudogene TRBV3-2) and J is TRBJ2-7, with D unresolved. From germline, CDR1 is LGHDT and CDR2 YNNKEL (reference sequence). The V gene lost 4 bases and the J gene lost 3 bases, with 13 bases spanning the gap. The CDR3 length is 14 residues. This chain's CDR3 is CASSLQPLGYEQYF. As DNA, the CDR3 is TGTGCCAGCAGCCTGCAACCCCTAGGCTACGAGCAGTACTTC.

The rearrangement links TRBV6-6 to TRBJ1-4; 8 bases are a match to TRBD1. From germline, CDR1 is MNHNY and CDR2 SVGAGI (reference sequence). V lost 7 bases to trimming and J lost 7 bases; unmatched junction nucleotides: 8. This CDR3 contains 14 residues. CDR3 bases: TGTGCCAGCACCCCACAGGGGGAGGGTGAAAAACTGTTTTTT. This encodes CASTPQGEGEKLFF.

The chain is built from TRBV27 and TRBJ1-1; D gene ambiguous. There are 14 residues in the CDR3. V was cut by 0 bases and J by 4 bases, with 9 bases left in between. Germline V gene data show CDR1 as MNHEY and CDR2 as SMNVEV (reference sequence). The CDR3 loop reads CASSLSRSGTEAFF. DNA of the CDR3: TGTGCCAGCAGTTTATCTCGGTCGGGCACTGAAGCTTTCTTT.

The chain is built from TRBV4-2 and TRBJ1-2; TRBD1 matches at 9 bases. The CDR3 totals 15 residues. V was clipped by 4 bases and J by 2 bases; unmatched bases: 5. The germline gives CDR1 LGHNA, CDR2 YNFKEQ. CDR3 residues: CASSPSGTGNYGYTF. The CDR3 region has the DNA TGTGCCAGCAGCCCGTCCGGGACAGGGAACTATGGCTACACCTTC.

V is TRBV5-4 and J is TRBJ2-7; the D gene is possibly TRBD1 (6 bases). The germline V gene has CDR1 SGHNT and CDR2 YYREEE (reference sequence). V gave up 3 bases and J gave up 5 bases, with 15 bases separating them. This CDR3 spans 14 amino acids. The CDR3 loop is CASSSRGTGDEQYF. The CDR3 coding sequence is TGTGCCAGCAGCTCCAGGGGAACAGGCGACGAGCAGTACTTC.

V and J are TRBV5-4 and TRBJ1-6, with TRBD1 matching 8 bases. CDR3 length: 17 amino acids. Looked up from germline, CDR1 is SGHNT and CDR2 is YYREEE (reference sequence). Trimming cost V 4 bases and J 1 base; bases outside gene matches: 7. CDR3 DNA sequence: TGTGCCAGCAGCCCGGACAGGGTTTGGTCCTATAATTCACCCCTCCACTTT. Translating gives CASSPDRVWSYNSPLHF.

The genes are TRBV29-1 and TRBJ2-7; TRBD1 aligns across 8 bases. J lost 2 bases, V lost 4 bases, and 4 bases had no gene match. The CDR3 has 13 residues. Germline CDR1 reads SQVTM; CDR2 reads ANQGSEA. CDR3 nucleotide sequence: TGCAGCGTTGGGACAGGGAGGCCCTACGAGCAGTACTTC. The encoded protein is CSVGTGRPYEQYF.

The chain combines TRBV10-3 with TRBJ2-7; 9 positions agree with TRBD2. The V and J ends lost 6 bases and 2 bases, in that order; junction bases with no gene match: 5. The CDR3 consists of 14 residues. The germline V gene encodes CDR1 ENHRY and CDR2 SYGVKD. The CDR3 here is CAISPAGGTYEQYF. In DNA form, the CDR3 reads TGTGCCATCAGCCCAGCGGGAGGTACCTACGAGCAGTACTTC.

The V and J genes are TRBV5-1 and TRBJ2-2; D not resolved. The CDR3 covers 13 residues. V was cut by 4 bases and J by 3 bases, with 7 bases left in between. Germline V CDR1 and CDR2: SGHRS, YFSETQ. The DNA for the CDR3 is TGCGCCAGCAGCCGTAGAGACACCGGGGAGCTGTTTTTT. Protein sequence: CASSRRDTGELFF. Combining the CDR3 with reference TRBV5-1 and TRBJ2-2 gives the whole variable domain KAGVTQTPRYLIKTRGQQVTLSCSPISGHRSVSWYQQTPGQGLQFLFEYFSETQRNKGNFPGRFSGRQFSNSRSEMNVSTLELGDSALYLCASSRRDTGELFFGEGSRLTVL.

This clone was counted only a few times. The J gene is TRBJ2-7, the V gene TRBV3-1 (or the pseudogene TRBV3-2), with D perhaps TRBD1 (6 bases). Germline V gene lookup returns CDR1 LGHDT and CDR2 YNNKEL (reference sequence). Between the trimmed V and J ends, which lost 1 base and 3 bases, there was a span of 13 bases. The length of the CDR3 is 15 residues. Here the CDR3 DNA reads TGTGCCAGCAGCCAAGGCCCCAGGGGATACTACGAGCAGTACTTC. Protein: CASSQGPRGYYEQYF.

The gene calls are TRBV7-9 and TRBJ2-5; 7 bases are shared with TRBD2. This CDR3 has 17 amino acids. V was pared by 3 bases and J by 4 bases, with 14 bases of the junction left unmatched. Germline CDR1 SEHNR, CDR2 FQNEAQ (reference sequence). The CDR3 DNA is TGTGCCAGCAGCTTTCCAAGAGTTGGGCGGGAGAGAGAGACCCAGTACTTC. Translation: CASSFPRVGRERETQYF.

The CDR3 DNA follows: TGTGCCAGCAGCCAAGATCAGGGACAGGGTGGAGGGTCCTTCTTT. Its protein is CASSQDQGQGGGSFF. The chain recombines TRBV3-1 (or the pseudogene TRBV3-2) with TRBJ1-1, with 9 nucleotides matching TRBD1. The V gene end was trimmed by 0 bases and the J gene end by 14 bases; junction bases not matched to a gene: 13. The CDR3 loop spans 15 amino acids. The germline CDR1 and CDR2 sequences are LGHDT and YNNKEL (reference sequence).

The sample holds a few counts of this clone. This chain joins TRBV24-1 and TRBJ2-7; D call uncertain. Germline values: CDR1 KGHDR, CDR2 SFDVKD. The V gene lost 1 base and the J gene lost 5 bases, with 2 bases spanning the gap. This CDR3 is built from 11 residues. The CDR3 is CATSDFNEQYF. Here the CDR3 DNA reads TGTGCCACCAGTGATTTTAACGAGCAGTACTTC.

The V and J genes are TRBV5-4 and TRBJ1-1; tentatively, D is TRBD1 (6 bases). Germline-derived CDR1 and CDR2 are SGHNT and YYREEE (reference sequence). The CDR3 runs to 14 residues. The V end was cut by 3 bases, the J end by 1 base, with 10 bases between. The CDR3 sequence is CASSSGARNTEAFF. CDR3 nucleotide sequence: TGTGCCAGCAGCTCAGGGGCCCGGAACACTGAAGCTTTCTTT.

This clone has just one count. V is TRBV6-2 or TRBV6-3 and J is TRBJ2-1; the D gene is possibly TRBD1 (5 bases). V was clipped by 4 bases and J by 15 bases, with 13 bases between them. The CDR3 consists of 11 residues. Germline CDR1 reads MNHEY; CDR2 reads SVGEGT. The DNA of the CDR3 is TGTGCCAGCAGTTGGGGCAGGGTGTGGTTCTTC. It encodes CASSWGRVWFF.

The J gene is TRBJ2-5, the V gene TRBV3-1 (or the pseudogene TRBV3-2), with 9 nucleotides matching TRBD2. The junction had 6 bases not matched to a gene; V was cut back by 4 bases and J by 3 bases. Germline CDR1 LGHDT, CDR2 YNNKEL (reference sequence). The CDR3 is 15 residues long. The CDR3 reads CASSPVAGVKETQYF. In nucleotides, the CDR3 is TGTGCCAGCAGCCCCGTAGCGGGAGTGAAAGAGACCCAGTACTTC.